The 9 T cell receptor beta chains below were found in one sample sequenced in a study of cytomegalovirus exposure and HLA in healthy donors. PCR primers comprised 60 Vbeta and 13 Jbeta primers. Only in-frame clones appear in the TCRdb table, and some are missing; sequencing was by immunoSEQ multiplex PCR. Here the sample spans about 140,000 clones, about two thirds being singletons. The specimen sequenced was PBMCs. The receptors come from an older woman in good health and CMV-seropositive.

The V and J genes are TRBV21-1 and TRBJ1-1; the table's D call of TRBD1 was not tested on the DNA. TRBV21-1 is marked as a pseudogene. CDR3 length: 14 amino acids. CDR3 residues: CASSKDRTNTEAFF. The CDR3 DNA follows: TGTGCCAGCAGCAAAGACAGGACGAACACTGAAGCTTTCTTT.

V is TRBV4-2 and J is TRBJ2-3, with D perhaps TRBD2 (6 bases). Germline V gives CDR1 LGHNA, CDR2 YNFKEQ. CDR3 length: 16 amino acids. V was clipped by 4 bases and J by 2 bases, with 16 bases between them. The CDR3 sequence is CASSRGTLDNTDTQYF. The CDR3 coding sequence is TGTGCCAGCAGCCGAGGGACTTTGGACAACACAGATACGCAGTATTTT.

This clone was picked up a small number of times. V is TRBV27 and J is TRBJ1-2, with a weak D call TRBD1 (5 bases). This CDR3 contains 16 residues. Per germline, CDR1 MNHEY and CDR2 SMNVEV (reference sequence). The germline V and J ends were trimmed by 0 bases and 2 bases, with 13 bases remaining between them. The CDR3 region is CASSLSLQGKNYGYTF. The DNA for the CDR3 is TGTGCCAGCAGTTTATCGCTTCAGGGCAAGAACTATGGCTACACCTTC.

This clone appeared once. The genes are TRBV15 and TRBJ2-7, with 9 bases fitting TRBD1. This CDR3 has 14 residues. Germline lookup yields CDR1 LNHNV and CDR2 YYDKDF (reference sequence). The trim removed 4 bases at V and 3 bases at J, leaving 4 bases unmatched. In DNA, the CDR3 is TGTGCCACCAGCACCGACAGGGGGGGCTACGAGCAGTACTTC. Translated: CATSTDRGGYEQYF.

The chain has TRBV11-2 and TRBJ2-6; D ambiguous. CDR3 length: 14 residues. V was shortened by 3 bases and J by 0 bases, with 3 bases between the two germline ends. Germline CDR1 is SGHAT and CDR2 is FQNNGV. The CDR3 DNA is TGTGCCAGCAGCTTCAGCTCTGGGGCCAACGTCCTGACTTTC. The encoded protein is CASSFSSGANVLTF.

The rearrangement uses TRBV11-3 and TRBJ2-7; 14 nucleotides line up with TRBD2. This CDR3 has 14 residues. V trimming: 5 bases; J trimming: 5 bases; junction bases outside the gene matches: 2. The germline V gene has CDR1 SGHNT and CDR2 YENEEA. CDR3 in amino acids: CASSVGLAGDEQYF. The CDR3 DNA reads TGTGCCAGCAGCGTGGGACTAGCGGGAGACGAGCAGTACTTC.

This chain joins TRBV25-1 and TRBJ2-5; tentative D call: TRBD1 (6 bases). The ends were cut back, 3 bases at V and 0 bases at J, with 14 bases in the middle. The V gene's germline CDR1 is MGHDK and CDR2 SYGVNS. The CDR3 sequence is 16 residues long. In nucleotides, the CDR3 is TGTGCCAGCAGTGATGTGGGGCAGGGGTACCAAGAGACCCAGTACTTC. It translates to CASSDVGQGYQETQYF.

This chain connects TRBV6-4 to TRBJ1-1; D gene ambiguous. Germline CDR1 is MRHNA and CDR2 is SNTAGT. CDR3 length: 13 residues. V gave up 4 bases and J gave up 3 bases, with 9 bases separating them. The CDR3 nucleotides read TGTGCCAGCAGTGCGCGATTCGACACTGAAGCTTTCTTT. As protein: CASSARFDTEAFF.

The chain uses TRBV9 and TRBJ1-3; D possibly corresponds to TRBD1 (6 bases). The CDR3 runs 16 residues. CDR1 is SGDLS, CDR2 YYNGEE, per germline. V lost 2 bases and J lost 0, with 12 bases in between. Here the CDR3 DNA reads TGTGCCAGCAGCGTCGGACAGCCCGGCTCTGGAAACACCATATATTTT. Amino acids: CASSVGQPGSGNTIYF. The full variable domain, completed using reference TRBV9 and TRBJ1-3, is DSGVTQTPKHLITATGQRVTLRCSPRSGDLSVYWYQQSLDQGLQFLIQYYNGEERAKGNILERFSAQQFPDLHSELNLSSLELGDSALYFCASSVGQPGSGNTIYFGEGSWLTVV.